The entry below gives a single T cell receptor (beta chain) sequence along with its context. The target antigen is unknown. The germline gives CDR1 SGHRS, CDR2 YFSETQ. There are 18 residues in the CDR3. The V segment lost 0 bases and the J segment 4 bases; nucleotides outside the gene matches: 12. These data originate in a study of shared clonotypes between healthy human individuals. Overall study findings and caveats: Donors were few, which limited the genetic and exposure-history diversity represented. Rarefaction curves obtained for sorted subsets showed sequencing incomplete despite large depth.

The repertoire was sequenced with immunoSEQ multiplex PCR; TCRdb's copy has only in-frame clones and lacks some. The repertoire holds about 690,000 clones, with less than 95% as singletons. The sample taken for sequencing was memory CD8+ T cells from PBMCs. As to subset: CD45RO+ cells pooled with CCR7-negative TemRA cells. The J gene is TRBJ2-7, the V gene TRBV5-1; TRBD1 aligns across 11 bases. This TCR came from a man aged 18 to 29 in good health. Some clones in this sample may be carry-over from other donors' samples. The CDR3 DNA sequence: TGCGCCAGCAGCTTGGCGCTGGGGTGGACAGGGGGCCATTACGAGCAGTACTTC. Translation: CASSLALGWTGGHYEQYF.